The rows below give T cell receptor beta chains drawn from one sample of a study of cytomegalovirus exposure and HLA in healthy donors. Method: immunoSEQ multiplex PCR; TCRdb's copy keeps in-frame clones and lacks some. The sample shows roughly 180,000 clones, 75% to 80% of them seen only once. The sequencing input was PBMCs. These receptor sequences come from a female donor in good health and CMV-seronegative. CDR3s include the opening cysteine and the closing phenylalanine or tryptophan. The order of the fields is D gene, V gene, J gene, CDR3 protein. D genes are given only for firm matches.

-	TRBV7-2	TRBJ1-2	CASSSGEGYGYTF
TRBD1	TRBV7-6	TRBJ2-5	CASSLNSVGTGTGIRETQYF
-	TRBV19	TRBJ1-1	CASSIAGSTTEAFF
TRBD1	TRBV5-6	TRBJ1-1	CASSPTPRQGGTEAFF
-	TRBV6-1	TRBJ1-2	CASSEGLWEPYGYTF
-	TRBV9	TRBJ1-4	CASSASIGSATNEKLFF
-	TRBV11-2	TRBJ2-2	CASSFGAENTGELFF
TRBD2	TRBV19	TRBJ2-2	CASSPGRLTSGNTGELFF
TRBD2	TRBV6-6	TRBJ2-1	CASSLSGGINEQFF
-	TRBV18	TRBJ2-7	CASSAGQRPLNEQYF
-	TRBV19	TRBJ2-6	CASIQVAWSGANVLTF
TRBD1	TRBV27	TRBJ1-2	CASSGYPPDRDYGYTF
-	TRBV4-1	TRBJ1-2	CASSQEAGLTNYGYTF
-	TRBV9	TRBJ2-1	CASSVGTGSYNEQFF
-	TRBV5-1	TRBJ1-6	CASSLRMNGNSPLHF
TRBD1	TRBV28	TRBJ2-5	CASSPPGQGFIEAQYF
TRBD1	TRBV18	TRBJ1-5	CASSPPGQINQPQHF
TRBD1	TRBV4-1	TRBJ1-3	CASRDRGIPGNTIYF
TRBD2	TRBV28	TRBJ2-1	CASREGGPGEQFF
-	TRBV27	TRBJ2-7	CASRTDLYEQYF
-	TRBV28	TRBJ2-3	CASSFSSAFADTQYF
-	TRBV11-3	TRBJ2-1	CASSLRHRDRGNEQFF
-	TRBV6-1	TRBJ1-4	CASSEWESATNEKLFF
-	TRBV27	TRBJ2-1	CASSLSYREKQFF
-	TRBV6-1	TRBJ1-1	CASSLQGGERTEAFF
TRBD1	TRBV6-5	TRBJ2-7	CASTREGAAYEQYF
-	TRBV4-3	TRBJ2-1	CASSRTTTRAYNEQFF
-	TRBV7-9	TRBJ2-3	CASSSLSLTDTQYF
-	TRBV6-1	TRBJ2-7	CASTPGNWGSYEQYF
TRBD2	TRBV5-4	TRBJ2-1	CASSFTSGRASYNEQFF